This T cell receptor (beta chain) was captured by sequencing in a study of untreated major depressive disorder. Findings and caveats of the study: Generalizability is limited by the comparatively small study sample. Depressed patients' CD4+ T cells carried increased TRBV05-01 (Vbeta 5.1) usage versus control CD4+ T cells.

No psychiatric drugs, including antidepressants, for at least 8 weeks beforehand. Magnetic negative selection enriched CD4+ T cells from thawed PBMCs. About this clone itself: Antigen unknown.

Using immunoSEQ multiplex PCR, the repertoire was profiled, and TCRdb retains in-frame clones only, with some absent. This sample has approximately 13,000 clones; about 90% occur once, and the top ten carry about 0.86%. The CDR3 is 11 residues long. Germline lookup yields CDR1 MNHEY and CDR2 SVGAGI. V dropped 5 bases and J dropped 3 bases, with 3 bases sitting between them. Specimen: CD4+ T cells from PBMCs. This clonotype was sampled from a man younger than 45 with major depressive disorder. V is TRBV6-5 and J is TRBJ2-3, with D hard to call. CDR3 DNA sequence: TGTGCCAGCAGTAGGACAGATACGCAGTATTTT. Protein sequence: CASSRTDTQYF.